This T cell receptor (beta chain) was retrieved from a study of cytomegalovirus exposure and HLA in healthy donors. Study-wide points: There were some 150 TCR beta chains listed as cytomegalovirus-associated. A few chains tied to CMV proved CMV antigen-specific in vitro. Most TCR sequences were seen very rarely across donors, but some public TCRs occurred in many.

The donors were members of the validation cohort comprising over 100 subjects, separate from the roughly 680-subject first cohort. Germline-derived CDR1 and CDR2 are LNHDA and SQIVND (reference sequence). The CDR3 is made up of 12 amino acids. V gave up 9 bases and J gave up 4 bases, with 12 bases separating them. About this clone: Its matching antigen is unknown.

Sequenced by immunoSEQ multiplex PCR; TCRdb stores in-frame clones only, minus some. In the table there are 120,000 or so clones, 89% of which are singletons. The rearrangement uses TRBV19 and TRBJ1-2; D unclear. The sample taken for sequencing was PBMCs. This TCR was recovered from a woman between 18 and 30 years old in good health and CMV-seronegative. This CDR3 is CASQSLGYGYTF. In DNA, the CDR3 is TGTGCCAGCCAGTCCCTTGGCTATGGCTACACCTTC.